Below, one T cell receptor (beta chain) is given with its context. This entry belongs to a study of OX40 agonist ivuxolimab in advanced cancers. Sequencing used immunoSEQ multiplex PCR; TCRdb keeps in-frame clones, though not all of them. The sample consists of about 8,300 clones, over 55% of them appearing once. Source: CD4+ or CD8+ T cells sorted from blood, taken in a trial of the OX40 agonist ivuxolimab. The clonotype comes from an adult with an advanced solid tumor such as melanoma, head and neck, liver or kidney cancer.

Here the CDR3 reads CASSLRRGGTDTQYF. The CDR3 nucleotides read TGTGCCAGCAGCTTAAGGCGGGGGGGCACAGATACGCAGTATTTT. The chain is built from TRBV7-9 and TRBJ2-3; 8 bases align to TRBD2. This CDR3 is 15 amino acids long. The germline V gene encodes CDR1 SEHNR and CDR2 FQNEAQ (reference sequence). With V trimmed by 2 bases and J by 1 base, 2 bases remained unmatched.